This T cell receptor beta chain is from a study of T-cell reconstitution after alpha-beta-depleted transplantation in children. This clonotype has a handful of counts. Library preparation (for TCRbeta) was performed with unique molecular identifiers. Using its own MiXCR run on the PCR reads, TCRdb lists one record per CDR3 protein. The top ten clones hold about 4.2% of a sample with about 600,000 distinct CDR3 sequences, roughly 10% of them seen once. The CDR3 is 16 residues long. In germline, CDR1 is MDHEN, CDR2 SYDVKM. With 0 bases clipped from V and 4 bases from J, the junction kept 6 bases outside the gene matches.

The V call is TRBV28, the J call TRBJ1-5, with 7 bases matching TRBD1. Source: PBMCs from the stem cell graft donor, taken from the stem cell graft. The clonotype comes from a human donor who donated a stem cell graft to a child with acute myeloid leukemia. CDR3 sequence: CASSLWVAQGNQPQHF. The CDR3 DNA reads TGTGCCAGCAGTTTATGGGTCGCACAGGGGAATCAGCCCCAGCATTTT.